The TCR beta chain under discussion was sequenced for a study of T cells after posttransplantation cyclophosphamide. Whole-study findings and limits: Recipient CMV seropositivity and CMV reactivation strongly tracked TRB clonality. Donor CD8+ memory clones often dominated recipient blood repertoires at later times. Skin or GI-infiltrating T cells shared few TRB sequences with blood.

The germline V and J ends were trimmed by 3 bases and 10 bases, with 15 bases remaining between them. This CDR3 has 13 amino acids. Germline CDR1 is LNHDA and CDR2 is SQIVND (reference sequence). Clones were read by immunoSEQ multiplex PCR, and TCRdb kept only the in-frame ones, dropping some. The sample comprises fewer than 25,000 clones, around 86% of which are singletons, and roughly 6.3% rests with the top ten. Of note for this clone: What it binds is unknown.

This TCR derives from a woman aged 55 to 70 with a blood cancer, CMV-positive, and with a related stem cell donor. The chain employs TRBV19 and TRBJ1-1; no firm D call. Sequencing was done on a sample of PBMCs. Written as DNA, the CDR3 is TGTGCCAGTAGTATTAGCGGGGTCGCATCAGCTTTCTTT. Translating gives CASSISGVASAFF.